The 14 T cell receptor beta chains given below trace back to one sample, sequenced in a study of blood T cell repertoires in COVID-19. Clones were sequenced by immunoSEQ multiplex PCR, and TCRdb holds only the in-frame ones, with some missing. The sample has under 500,000 clones, about 89% seen once. Sequencing input: peripheral blood. The receptors originated from a woman aged 30 to 39 with acute or convalescent COVID-19.

The chain employs TRBV2 and TRBJ2-1; 8 bases align to TRBD2. There are 15 residues in the CDR3. CDR1 is SNHLY, CDR2 FYNNEI, per germline. The V gene end was trimmed by 0 bases and the J gene end by 6 bases; junction bases not matched to a gene: 4. The CDR3 nucleotides are TGTGCCAGCAGTGAAGCGGGACTAGTAATCAATGAGCAGTTCTTC. This sequence encodes CASSEAGLVINEQFF.

This clone was picked up one time. The J gene is TRBJ2-5, the V gene TRBV12-3 or TRBV12-4; D gene unclear. This CDR3 comprises 13 residues. Trimming shortened V by 1 base and J by 4 bases, and 7 bases separated the two germline ends. The CDR3 here is CASSLVSIETQYF. The CDR3 DNA follows: TGTGCCAGCAGTTTAGTGTCTATAGAGACCCAGTACTTC.

The V and J genes are TRBV5-4 and TRBJ2-1; 10 nucleotides align to TRBD2. This CDR3 region has 15 residues. Trimming removed 5 bases from V and 7 bases from J; junction bases left unmatched: 9. Germline lookup yields CDR1 SGHNT and CDR2 YYREEE (reference sequence). In DNA, the CDR3 is TGTGCCAGCAGTCCTAATAGCGGGGGGAAAAATGAGCAGTTCTTC. It codes for CASSPNSGGKNEQFF. Full variable domain (remainder filled in from reference TRBV5-4 and TRBJ2-1): ETGVTQSPTHLIKTRGQQVTLRCSSQSGHNTVSWYQQALGQGPQFIFQYYREEENGRGNFPPRFSGLQFPNYSSELNVNALELDDSALYLCASSPNSGGKNEQFFGPGTRLTVL.

This clone has just one count. In nucleotides, the CDR3 is TGTGCCAGCAGCTTCCAACGAGGCTGGAGGGTGGGACGGGAACCCCTCCACTTT. This gives the protein CASSFQRGWRVGREPLHF. The chain has TRBV5-4 and TRBJ1-6, with TRBD1 as a possible D gene (5 bases). V was trimmed by 2 bases and J by 12 bases, leaving 27 bases between them. Germline V gene sequence: CDR1 SGHNT, CDR2 YYREEE (reference sequence). The CDR3 runs 18 residues.

This clone was seen only once. This chain connects TRBV6-4 to TRBJ2-1; 8 bases map to TRBD1. The J segment lost 15 bases and the V segment lost 9 bases, leaving 22 bases of the junction unmatched. CDR1 is MRHNA, CDR2 SNTAGT, per germline. The CDR3 has 15 residues. The CDR3 loop reads CASQREGTGPTGLFF. The CDR3 DNA reads TGTGCCAGTCAACGAGAGGGGACAGGTCCGACTGGGCTGTTCTTC.

J is TRBJ2-1 and V is TRBV15; 7 nucleotides agree with TRBD1. CDR1 is LNHNV, CDR2 YYDKDF, per germline (reference sequence). There are 13 residues in the CDR3. V was pared by 3 bases and J by 10 bases, with 6 bases of the junction left unmatched. The CDR3 is CATSRGTQGEQFF. Written as DNA, the CDR3 is TGTGCCACCAGCAGGGGTACACAGGGGGAGCAGTTCTTC.

This clone was recorded once. The CDR3 here is CASSSNDRGLYEQYF. The CDR3 DNA is TGTGCCAGTAGTAGTAATGACAGGGGTTTATACGAGCAGTACTTC. The rearrangement links TRBV19 to TRBJ2-7, with TRBD1 identical over 8 bases. Germline V lookup: CDR1 LNHDA, CDR2 SQIVND (reference sequence). V lost 4 bases, J lost 4 bases, and 9 bases stayed unmatched. The CDR3 runs to 15 residues.

V gene TRBV5-1 combines with J gene TRBJ2-5; TRBD2 agrees at 9 bases. Trimming at V came to 4 bases and at J to 1 base, leaving 5 bases not matched to a gene. The CDR3 sequence is 15 residues long. Germline loops: CDR1 SGHRS, CDR2 YFSETQ. The CDR3 loop is CASSHSGGLQETQYF. As DNA, the CDR3 is TGCGCCAGCAGCCATAGCGGGGGCCTCCAAGAGACCCAGTACTTC.

The gene calls are TRBV14 and TRBJ1-1; 9 bases are shared with TRBD1. Losses at the gene ends were 4 bases for V and 5 bases for J; bases not matched to a gene: 8. The CDR3 is 15 amino acids. CDR1 is SGHDN and CDR2 is FVKESK in the germline V gene. CDR3 residues: CASSRYGTGMTEAFF. The DNA of the CDR3 is TGTGCCAGCAGCCGATATGGGACAGGGATGACTGAAGCTTTCTTT.

This clone came up a few times. This sequence joins TRBV6-5 and TRBJ1-6, with 8 nucleotides matching TRBD1. CDR3 length equals 13 residues. Per germline, CDR1 MNHEY and CDR2 SVGAGI. V lost 6 bases and J lost 7; bases outside the gene matches: 2. The CDR3 DNA is TGTGCCAGCAGGGACAGGGAGAATTCACCCCTCCACTTT. This sequence encodes CASRDRENSPLHF.

In DNA, the CDR3 is TGTGCCAGCAGCGTAGGGACAGCCTCCCATGCAACTAATGAAAAACTGTTTTTT. Translated: CASSVGTASHATNEKLFF. V and J are TRBV9 and TRBJ1-4, with D possibly TRBD1 on 6 matching bases. CDR3 length: 18 amino acids. Germline lookup yields CDR1 SGDLS and CDR2 YYNGEE. V was trimmed by 0 bases and J by 0 bases, leaving 15 bases between them.

For the CDR3, the DNA is TGTGCCAGCAGCTCGACAGGGGGCCAATCTAACTATGGCTACACCTTC. It translates to CASSSTGGQSNYGYTF. This chain connects TRBV7-9 to TRBJ1-2; 10 nucleotides agree with TRBD1. The CDR3 consists of 16 residues. V lost 4 bases to trimming and J lost 0 bases; unmatched junction nucleotides: 5. Germline CDR1 reads SEHNR; CDR2 reads FQNEAQ (reference sequence).

This clone was detected once. The rearrangement links TRBV19 to TRBJ2-1; D call uncertain. The V end was cut by 1 base, the J end by 7 bases, with 5 bases between. CDR3 size: 12 residues. The V gene's germline CDR1 is LNHDA and CDR2 SQIVND (reference sequence). The CDR3 DNA reads as TGTGCCAGTAGTATAGCAGGAAATGAGCAGTTCTTC. Encoded protein: CASSIAGNEQFF.

The CDR3 nucleotides read TGTGCCAGTAGTATAGGGGCCATTTCAGATACGCAGTATTTT. Translation: CASSIGAISDTQYF. The chain employs TRBV19 and TRBJ2-3; D call uncertain. Germline CDR1 reads LNHDA; CDR2 reads SQIVND (reference sequence). Trimming left V 1 base short and J 4 bases short, with 9 bases between. This CDR3 has 14 amino acids.